This TCR beta chain appears in the sequencing data of a study of human T cells and chemical hapten exposure. Study background: Epicutaneous patch tests delivered 0.01% DPC to the upper back, with evaluation at 6 days.

This CDR3 is 11 amino acids long. The V gene end was trimmed by 4 bases and the J gene end by 5 bases; junction bases not matched to a gene: 1. The germline V gene has CDR1 SQVTM and CDR2 ANQGSEA. Time point: pre-sensitization, week 0. The treatment denotes: therapeutic diphenylcyclopropenone sensitization with weekly scalp DPC. TCRdb used MiXCR to reprocess the RACE reads, holding one entry per CDR3 protein. The repertoire holds approximately 320,000 distinct CDR3 sequences, with 5% to 6.5% as singletons. The chain combines TRBV29-1 with TRBJ2-7, with 8 bases matching TRBD1. Specimen: whole blood, collected in connection with sensitization to the hapten diphenylcyclopropenone (DPC). The source is a woman under 30 with alopecia areata. Some clones in this sample may be carry-over from other donors' samples. CDR3 amino acids: CSVGTGNEQYF. CDR3 bases: TGCAGCGTTGGGACAGGGAACGAGCAGTACTTC.